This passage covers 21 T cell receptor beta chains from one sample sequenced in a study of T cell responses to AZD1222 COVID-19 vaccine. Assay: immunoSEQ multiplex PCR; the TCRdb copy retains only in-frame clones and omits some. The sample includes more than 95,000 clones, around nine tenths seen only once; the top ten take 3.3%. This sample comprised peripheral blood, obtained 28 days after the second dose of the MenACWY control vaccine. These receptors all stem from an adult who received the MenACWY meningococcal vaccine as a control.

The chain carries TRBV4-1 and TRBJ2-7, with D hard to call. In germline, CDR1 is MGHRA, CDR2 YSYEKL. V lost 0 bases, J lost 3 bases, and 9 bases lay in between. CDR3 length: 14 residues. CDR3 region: CASSQEAPDYEQYF. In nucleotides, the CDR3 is TGCGCCAGCAGCCAAGAGGCCCCAGACTACGAGCAGTACTTC.

The CDR3 spells CASSTRGSGYNEQFF. CDR3 sequence (DNA): TGTGCCAGCAGCACCCGGGGTAGCGGGTACAATGAGCAGTTCTTC. This chain links TRBV7-2 with TRBJ2-1, with TRBD2 identical over 7 bases. Trimming at V came to 5 bases and at J to 4 bases, leaving 8 bases not matched to a gene. The CDR3 length is 15 residues. The germline CDR1 and CDR2 sequences are SGHTA and FQGNSA.

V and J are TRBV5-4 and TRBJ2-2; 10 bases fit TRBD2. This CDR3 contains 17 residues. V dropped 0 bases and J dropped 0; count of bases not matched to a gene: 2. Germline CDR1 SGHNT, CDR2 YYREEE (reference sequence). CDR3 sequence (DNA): TGTGCCAGCAGCTTGGACGGACTAGCGGCGAACACCGGGGAGCTGTTTTTT. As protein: CASSLDGLAANTGELFF.

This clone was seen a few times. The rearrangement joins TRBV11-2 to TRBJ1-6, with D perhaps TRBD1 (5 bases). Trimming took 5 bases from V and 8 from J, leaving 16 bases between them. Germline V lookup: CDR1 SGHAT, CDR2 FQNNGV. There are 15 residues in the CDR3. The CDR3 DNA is TGTGCCAGCAGCCCTGATAGGGGCCGATATTCACCCCTCCACTTT. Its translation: CASSPDRGRYSPLHF.

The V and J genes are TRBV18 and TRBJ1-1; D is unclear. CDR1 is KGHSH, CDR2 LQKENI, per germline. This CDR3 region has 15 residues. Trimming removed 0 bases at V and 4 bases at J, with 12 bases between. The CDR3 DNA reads TGTGCCAGCTCACCACCGTCGGCACGGCGCACTGAAGCTTTCTTT. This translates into CASSPPSARRTEAFF.

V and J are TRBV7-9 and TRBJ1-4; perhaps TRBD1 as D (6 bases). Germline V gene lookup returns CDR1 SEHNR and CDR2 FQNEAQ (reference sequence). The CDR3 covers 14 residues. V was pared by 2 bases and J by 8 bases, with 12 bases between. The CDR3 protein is CASSLTAGVEKLFF. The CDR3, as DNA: TGTGCCAGCAGCTTAACGGCAGGGGTCGAAAAACTGTTTTTT.

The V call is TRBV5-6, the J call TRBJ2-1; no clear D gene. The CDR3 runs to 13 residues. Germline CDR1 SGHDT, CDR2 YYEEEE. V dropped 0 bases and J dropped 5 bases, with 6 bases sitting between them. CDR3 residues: CASSLAADNEQFF. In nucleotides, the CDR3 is TGTGCCAGCAGCTTGGCGGCGGACAATGAGCAGTTCTTC.

CDR3 loop: CASAMRQGGEKLFF. DNA of the CDR3: TGTGCCAGCGCCATGCGTCAGGGCGGTGAAAAACTGTTTTTT. This chain joins TRBV7-8 and TRBJ1-4; D is possibly TRBD1 (5 bases). Germline assignment: CDR1 SGHVS and CDR2 FQNEAQ. Trimming removed 8 bases from V and 7 bases from J, with 17 bases in between. The CDR3 contains 14 residues.

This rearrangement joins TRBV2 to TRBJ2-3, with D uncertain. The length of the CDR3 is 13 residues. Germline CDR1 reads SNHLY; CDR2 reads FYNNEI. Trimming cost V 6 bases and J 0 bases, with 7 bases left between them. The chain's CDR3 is CASRTSSTDTQYF. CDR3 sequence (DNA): TGTGCCAGCAGAACCTCTAGCACAGATACGCAGTATTTT.

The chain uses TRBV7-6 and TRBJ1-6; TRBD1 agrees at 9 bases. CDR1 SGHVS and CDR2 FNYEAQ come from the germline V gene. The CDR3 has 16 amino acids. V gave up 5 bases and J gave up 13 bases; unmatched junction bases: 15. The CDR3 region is CASSRNTGQGRAPLHF. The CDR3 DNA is TGTGCCAGCAGCCGAAACACGGGACAGGGACGAGCTCCCCTCCACTTT.

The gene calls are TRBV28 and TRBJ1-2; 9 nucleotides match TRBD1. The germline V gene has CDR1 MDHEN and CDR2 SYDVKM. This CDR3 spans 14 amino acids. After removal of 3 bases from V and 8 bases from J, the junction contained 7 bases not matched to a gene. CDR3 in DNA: TGTGCCAGCAGTTTCTGGGACAGGGAGTGGGGCTACACCTTC. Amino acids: CASSFWDREWGYTF.

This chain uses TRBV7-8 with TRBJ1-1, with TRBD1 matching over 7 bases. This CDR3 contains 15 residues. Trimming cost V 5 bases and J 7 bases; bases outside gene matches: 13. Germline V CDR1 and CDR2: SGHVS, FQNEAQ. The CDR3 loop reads CASSPRWRGRNEAFF. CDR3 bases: TGTGCCAGCAGCCCCCGGTGGAGGGGGCGGAATGAAGCTTTCTTT.

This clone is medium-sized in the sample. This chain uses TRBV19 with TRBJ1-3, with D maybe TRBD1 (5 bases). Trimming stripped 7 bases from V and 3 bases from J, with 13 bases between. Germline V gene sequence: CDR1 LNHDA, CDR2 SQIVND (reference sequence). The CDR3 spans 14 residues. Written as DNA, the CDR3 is TGTGCCAGTAAAGAAGGGGCAGATGGAAACACCATATATTTT. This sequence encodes CASKEGADGNTIYF.

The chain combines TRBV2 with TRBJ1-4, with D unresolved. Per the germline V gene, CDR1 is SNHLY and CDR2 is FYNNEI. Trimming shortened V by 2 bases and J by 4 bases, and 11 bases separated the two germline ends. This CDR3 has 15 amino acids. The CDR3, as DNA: TGTGCCAGCAGTGAACTGAGAGGTCGTAATGAAAAACTGTTTTTT. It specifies CASSELRGRNEKLFF.

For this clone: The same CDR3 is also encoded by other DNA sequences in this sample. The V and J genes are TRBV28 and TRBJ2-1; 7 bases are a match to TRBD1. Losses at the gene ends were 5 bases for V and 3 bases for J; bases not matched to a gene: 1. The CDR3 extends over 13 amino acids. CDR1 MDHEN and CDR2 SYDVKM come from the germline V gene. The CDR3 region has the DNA TGTGCCAGCAGTCCAGGGGGCTACAATGAGCAGTTCTTC. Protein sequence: CASSPGGYNEQFF. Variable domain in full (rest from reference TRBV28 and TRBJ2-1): DVKVTQSSRYLVKRTGEKVFLECVQDMDHENMFWYRQDPGLGLRLIYFSYDVKMKEKGDIPEGYSVSREKKERFSLILESASTNQTSMYLCASSPGGYNEQFFGPGTRLTVL.

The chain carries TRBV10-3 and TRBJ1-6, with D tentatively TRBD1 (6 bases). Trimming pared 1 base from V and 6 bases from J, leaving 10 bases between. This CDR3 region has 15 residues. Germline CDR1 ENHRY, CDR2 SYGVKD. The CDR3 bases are TGTGCCATCAGTGAGTTAGCCAGGGGTAATTCACCCCTCCACTTT. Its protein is CAISELARGNSPLHF.

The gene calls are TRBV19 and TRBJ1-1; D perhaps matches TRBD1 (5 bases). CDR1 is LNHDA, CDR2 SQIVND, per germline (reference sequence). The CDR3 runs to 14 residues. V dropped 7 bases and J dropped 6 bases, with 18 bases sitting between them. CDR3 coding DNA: TGTGCCAGTAACCCCAGAGGTAGGGACGCTGAAGCTTTCTTT. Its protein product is CASNPRGRDAEAFF.

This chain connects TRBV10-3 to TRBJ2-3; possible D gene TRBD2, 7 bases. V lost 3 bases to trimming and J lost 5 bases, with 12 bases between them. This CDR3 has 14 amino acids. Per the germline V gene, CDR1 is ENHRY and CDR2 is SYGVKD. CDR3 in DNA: TGTGCCATCAGTGACCGGGGGGCCGTAGATACGCAGTATTTT. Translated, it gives CAISDRGAVDTQYF.

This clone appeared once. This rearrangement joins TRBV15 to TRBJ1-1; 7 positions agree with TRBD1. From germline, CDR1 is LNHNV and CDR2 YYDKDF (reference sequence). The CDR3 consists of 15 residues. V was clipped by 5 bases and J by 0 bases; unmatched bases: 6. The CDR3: CATSQGDTLNTEAFF. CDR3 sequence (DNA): TGTGCCACCAGCCAGGGGGACACATTGAACACTGAAGCTTTCTTT.

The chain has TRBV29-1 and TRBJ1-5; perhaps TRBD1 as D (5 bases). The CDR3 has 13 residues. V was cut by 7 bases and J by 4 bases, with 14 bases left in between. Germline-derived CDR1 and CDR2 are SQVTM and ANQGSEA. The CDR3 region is CSAREGTNQPQHF. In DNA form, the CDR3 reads TGCAGCGCCCGGGAGGGGACTAATCAGCCCCAGCATTTT. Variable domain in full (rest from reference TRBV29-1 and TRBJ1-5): SAVISQKPSRDICQRGTSLTIQCQVDSQVTMMFWYRQQPGQSLTLIATANQGSEATYESGFVIDKFPISRPNLTFSTLTVSNMSPEDSSIYLCSAREGTNQPQHFGDGTRLSIL.

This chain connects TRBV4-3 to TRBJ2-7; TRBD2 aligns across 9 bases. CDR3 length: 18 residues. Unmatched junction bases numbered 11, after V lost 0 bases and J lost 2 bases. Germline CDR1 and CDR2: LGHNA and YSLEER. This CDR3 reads CASSQEVGEIAGAYEQYF. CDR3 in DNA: TGCGCCAGCAGCCAAGAGGTGGGGGAAATAGCGGGGGCCTACGAGCAGTACTTC.